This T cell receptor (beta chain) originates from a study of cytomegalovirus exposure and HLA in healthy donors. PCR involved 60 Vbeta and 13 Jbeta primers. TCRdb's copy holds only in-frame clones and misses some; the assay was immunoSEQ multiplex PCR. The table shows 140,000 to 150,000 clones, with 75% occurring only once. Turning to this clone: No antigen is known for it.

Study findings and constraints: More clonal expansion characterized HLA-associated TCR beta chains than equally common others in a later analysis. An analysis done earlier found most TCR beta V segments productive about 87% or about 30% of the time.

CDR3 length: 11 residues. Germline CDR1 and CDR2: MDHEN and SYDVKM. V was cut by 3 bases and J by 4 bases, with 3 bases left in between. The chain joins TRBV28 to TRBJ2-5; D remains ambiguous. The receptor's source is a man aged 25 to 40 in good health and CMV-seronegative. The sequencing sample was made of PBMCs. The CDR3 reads CASSLAETQYF. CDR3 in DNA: TGTGCCAGCAGTTTGGCAGAGACCCAGTACTTC.